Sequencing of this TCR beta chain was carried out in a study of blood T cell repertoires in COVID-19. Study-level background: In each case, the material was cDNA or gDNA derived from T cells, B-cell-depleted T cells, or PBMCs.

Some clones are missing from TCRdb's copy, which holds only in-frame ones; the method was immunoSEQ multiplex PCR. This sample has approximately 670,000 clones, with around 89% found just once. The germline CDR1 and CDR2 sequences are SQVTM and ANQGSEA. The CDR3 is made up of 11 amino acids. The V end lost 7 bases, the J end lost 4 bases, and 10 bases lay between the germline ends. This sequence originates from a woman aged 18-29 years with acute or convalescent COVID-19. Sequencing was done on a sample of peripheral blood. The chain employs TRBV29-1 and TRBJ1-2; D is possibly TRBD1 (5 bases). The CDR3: CSGGETYGYTF. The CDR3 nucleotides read TGCAGCGGGGGGGAGACCTATGGCTACACCTTC.